Below, one T cell receptor beta chain is given with its context. The study used healthy donors as controls matched for age and sex. This sample is part of a study of CD8 T cells in Susac syndrome. Random hexamers were used to reverse transcribe an amount of roughly 0.5 to 1 ug RNA. TCRdb used MiXCR to reprocess the immunoSEQ multiplex PCR reads, holding one entry per CDR3 protein. The sample includes 150,000 to 200,000 distinct CDR3 sequences, around 94% of them seen just once. The ends lost 3 bases at V and 0 bases at J; junction bases unmatched: 5. The CDR3 has 16 amino acids. The germline V gene has CDR1 DFQATT and CDR2 SNEGSKA (reference sequence).

This sequence was found in a human donor in good health. The genes are TRBV20-1 and TRBJ2-3; the match to TRBD2 covers 11 bases. Sequenced: CD4+ T cells from PBMCs. CDR3 nucleotides: TGCAGTGCTAGGGATAGCGGGGGGGCTAGCACAGATACGCAGTATTTT. Protein product: CSARDSGGASTDTQYF.